This is a list of T cell receptor beta chains from one sample in a study of Tregs in tolerant kidney transplant recipients. Sequencing was performed with immunoSEQ multiplex PCR; in TCRdb, only in-frame clones are kept and a portion is missing. The repertoire holds around 31,000 clones, with 82% as singletons. These receptors have no identified antigens. Sequences were obtained from Tregs from blood cultured with allogeneic cells. These TCRs come from a human donor in good health. Each CDR3 is given with its conserved first and last residue. D genes are given only for firm matches. Size is stated for part of the rows, as once, few or many counts, or as a class when the clone is expanded.

D: -
J: TRBJ1-1
V: TRBV2
size: -
DNA: TGTGCCAGCAGAAATCGTTCGGGCATGAACACTGAAGCTTTCTTT
CDR3: CASRNRSGMNTEAFF

D: -
J: TRBJ1-6
V: TRBV7-3
size: -
DNA: TGTGCCAGCAGCTTAAGTCACAATTCACCCCTCCACTTT
CDR3: CASSLSHNSPLHF

D: -
J: TRBJ2-1
V: TRBV9
size: -
DNA: TGTGCCAGCAGTGGCGGGCCCTACGATGAGCAGTTCTTC
CDR3: CASSGGPYDEQFF

D: -
J: TRBJ1-6
V: TRBV5-5
size: -
DNA: TGTGCCAGCAGCTTGACAAGCTCCTATAATTCACCCCTCCACTTT
CDR3: CASSLTSSYNSPLHF

D: -
J: TRBJ1-1
V: TRBV2
size: -
DNA: TGTGCCAGCAGGGACGGACGGACGAGCACTGAAGCTTTCTTT
CDR3: CASRDGRTSTEAFF

D: -
J: TRBJ2-3
V: TRBV19
size: -
DNA: TGTGCCAGTAGTATAGATGGGGGGAGCACAGATACGCAGTATTTT
CDR3: CASSIDGGSTDTQYF

D: -
J: TRBJ1-1
V: TRBV2
size: -
DNA: TGTGCCAGCAGTGACAGGGGGAACACTGAAGCTTTCTTT
CDR3: CASSDRGNTEAFF

D: -
J: TRBJ1-1
V: TRBV18
size: -
DNA: TGTGCCAGCTCAAAGACAGAGAGGGGGGACACTGAAGCTTTCTTT
CDR3: CASSKTERGDTEAFF

D: -
J: TRBJ1-2
V: TRBV2
size: -
DNA: TGTGCCAGCAGTCGCAAAAGGTCCGCAGGGTTCTATGGCTACACCTTC
CDR3: CASSRKRSAGFYGYTF

D: TRBD1
J: TRBJ2-5
V: TRBV27
size: -
DNA: TGTGCCAGCAGTTTATTAGGGGACAGGGAGACCCAGTACTTC
CDR3: CASSLLGDRETQYF

D: -
J: TRBJ1-5
V: TRBV7-8
size: -
DNA: TGTGCCAGCAGCTTAGAGGGGGGTGGGACGGTCCAGCGAGGGCCCCAGCATTTT
CDR3: CASSLEGGGTVQRGPQHF

D: TRBD2
J: TRBJ2-7
V: TRBV28
size: medium-sized
DNA: TGTGCCAGCAGCATGAGGGGAGGGATAGGCGAGCAGTACTTC
CDR3: CASSMRGGIGEQYF

D: -
J: TRBJ1-3
V: TRBV5-3
size: -
DNA: TGTGCCAGAAGTCCACCCGGGAGTCTCTCTGGAAACACCATATATTTT
CDR3: CARSPPGSLSGNTIYF

D: -
J: TRBJ2-5
V: TRBV19
size: -
DNA: TGTGCCAGTAGAAGCACAGGAAAAGAGACCCAGTACTTC
CDR3: CASRSTGKETQYF

D: TRBD1
J: TRBJ1-1
V: TRBV7-9
size: -
DNA: TGTGCCAGCAGGCATATCACAGGGGGAGTCACTGAAGCTTTCTTT
CDR3: CASRHITGGVTEAFF

D: -
J: TRBJ2-3
V: TRBV9
size: -
DNA: TGTGCCAGCAGCGCCTTATACATGGGACCCCGAGGCGCAGATACGCAGTATTTT
CDR3: CASSALYMGPRGADTQYF

D: TRBD2
J: TRBJ2-1
V: TRBV5-1
size: -
DNA: TGCGCCAGCAGAATCACGCGACTAGCGGGAGGGCGTGAGCAGTTCTTC
CDR3: CASRITRLAGGREQFF

D: -
J: TRBJ2-2
V: TRBV6-6
size: -
DNA: TGTGCCAGCAGCTCACAGGGATACACCGGGGAGCTGTTTTTT
CDR3: CASSSQGYTGELFF

D: TRBD1
J: TRBJ2-7
V: TRBV10-1
size: -
DNA: TGCGCCAGCAGTGACGGGGTAAGGGAGAGGACAGGGGTAATTTCCGAGCAGTACTTC
CDR3: CASSDGVRERTGVISEQYF

D: -
J: TRBJ1-2
V: TRBV18
size: -
DNA: TGTGCCAGCTCACCTCCCGGGGGGTACTATGGCTACACCTTC
CDR3: CASSPPGGYYGYTF

D: TRBD1
J: TRBJ1-5
V: TRBV28
size: -
DNA: TGTGCCAGCAGCCCGCGGGCCGGACAGGGTAATCAGCCCCAGCATTTT
CDR3: CASSPRAGQGNQPQHF

D: -
J: TRBJ1-5
V: TRBV5-4
size: -
DNA: TGTGCCAGCAGCTTGCCCAGGACGTTTAGCAATCAGCCCCAGCATTTT
CDR3: CASSLPRTFSNQPQHF

D: -
J: TRBJ1-1
V: TRBV6-6
size: -
DNA: TGTGCCAGCAGTTACCTGGTTGGGGGGCCTCTCTTT
CDR3: CASSYLVGGPLF

D: -
J: TRBJ1-2
V: TRBV7-2
size: -
DNA: TGTGCCAGCACCACCCGGGCGCGGACCTTCTATGGCTACACCTTC
CDR3: CASTTRARTFYGYTF

D: TRBD2
J: TRBJ2-7
V: TRBV6-1
size: -
DNA: TGTGCCAGCAGTGAAACGGGACTAGAGGACGAGCAGTACTTC
CDR3: CASSETGLEDEQYF

D: TRBD1
J: TRBJ2-7
V: TRBV6-6
size: -
DNA: TGTGCCAGCAGCCAACCGGGACAGGGTCGCGAGCAGTACTTC
CDR3: CASSQPGQGREQYF

D: -
J: TRBJ2-3
V: TRBV28
size: -
DNA: TGTGCCAGCAGTTTCAGCTCTAGCACAGATACGCAGTATTTT
CDR3: CASSFSSSTDTQYF

D: TRBD1
J: TRBJ1-6
V: TRBV18
size: -
DNA: TGTGCCAGCTCAGTCGTGACAGGGGGCAGCTCCTATAATTCACCCCTCCACTTT
CDR3: CASSVVTGGSSYNSPLHF

D: TRBD2
J: TRBJ2-2
V: TRBV13
size: -
DNA: TGTGCCAGCAGCCGGAGACTAGCGGGAGCTGGGGAGCTGTTTTTT
CDR3: CASSRRLAGAGELFF

D: -
J: TRBJ1-2
V: TRBV4-1
size: -
DNA: TGCGCCAGCAGCCTAGATTGGACACCTAACTATGGCTACACCTTC
CDR3: CASSLDWTPNYGYTF

D: TRBD1
J: TRBJ1-2
V: TRBV27
size: -
DNA: TGTGCCAGCAGTTTCACCACGCTGACAGGGAGGGTTTACTATGGCTACACCTTC
CDR3: CASSFTTLTGRVYYGYTF

D: TRBD1
J: TRBJ2-1
V: TRBV5-1
size: -
DNA: TGCGCCAGCAGCTCGGGACAGTATAATGAGCAGTTCTTC
CDR3: CASSSGQYNEQFF

D: -
J: TRBJ1-1
V: TRBV7-2
size: -
DNA: TGTGCCAGCAGCATCGGACCCCTGAACACTGAAGCTTTCTTT
CDR3: CASSIGPLNTEAFF